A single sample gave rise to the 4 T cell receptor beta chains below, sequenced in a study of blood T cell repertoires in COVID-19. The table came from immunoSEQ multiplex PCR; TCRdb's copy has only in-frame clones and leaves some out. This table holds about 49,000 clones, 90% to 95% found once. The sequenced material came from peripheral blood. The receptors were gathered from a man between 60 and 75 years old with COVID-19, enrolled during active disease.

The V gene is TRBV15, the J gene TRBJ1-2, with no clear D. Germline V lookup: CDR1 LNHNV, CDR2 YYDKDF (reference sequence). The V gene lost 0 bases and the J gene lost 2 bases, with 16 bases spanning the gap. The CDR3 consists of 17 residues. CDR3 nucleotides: TGTGCCACCAGCAGAGATAGGGCGGGCGCCGAGAACTATGGCTACACCTTC. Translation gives CATSRDRAGAENYGYTF.

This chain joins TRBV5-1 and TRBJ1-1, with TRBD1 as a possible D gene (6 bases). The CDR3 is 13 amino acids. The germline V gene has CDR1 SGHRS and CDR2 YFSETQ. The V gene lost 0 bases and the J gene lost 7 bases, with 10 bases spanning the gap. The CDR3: CASSLGTRGEAFF. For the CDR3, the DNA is TGCGCCAGCAGCTTGGGAACCAGGGGTGAAGCTTTCTTT.

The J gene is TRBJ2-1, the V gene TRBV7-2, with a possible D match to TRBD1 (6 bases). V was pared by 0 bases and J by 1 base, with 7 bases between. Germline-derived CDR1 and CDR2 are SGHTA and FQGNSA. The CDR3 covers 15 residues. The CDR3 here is CASSLAQGSYNEQFF. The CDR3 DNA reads TGTGCCAGCAGCTTAGCACAGGGTTCCTACAATGAGCAGTTCTTC.

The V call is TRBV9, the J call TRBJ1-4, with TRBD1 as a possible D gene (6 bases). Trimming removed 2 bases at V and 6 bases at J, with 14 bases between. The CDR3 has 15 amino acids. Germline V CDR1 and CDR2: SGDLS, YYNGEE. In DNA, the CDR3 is TGTGCCAGCAGCGTCTCCAGGGGACCTGATGAAAAACTGTTTTTT. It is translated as CASSVSRGPDEKLFF.